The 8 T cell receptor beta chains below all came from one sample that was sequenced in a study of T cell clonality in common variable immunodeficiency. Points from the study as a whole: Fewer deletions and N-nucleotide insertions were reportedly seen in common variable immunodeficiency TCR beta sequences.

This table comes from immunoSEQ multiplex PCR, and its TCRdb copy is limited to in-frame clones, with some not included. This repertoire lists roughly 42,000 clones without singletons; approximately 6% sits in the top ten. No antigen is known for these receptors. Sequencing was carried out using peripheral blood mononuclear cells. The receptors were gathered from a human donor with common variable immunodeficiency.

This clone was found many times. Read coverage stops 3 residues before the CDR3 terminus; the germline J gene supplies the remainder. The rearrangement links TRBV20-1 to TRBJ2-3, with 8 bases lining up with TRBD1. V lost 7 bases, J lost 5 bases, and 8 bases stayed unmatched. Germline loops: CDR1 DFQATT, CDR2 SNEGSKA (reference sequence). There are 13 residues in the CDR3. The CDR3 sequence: CSGQDRAGDTQYF. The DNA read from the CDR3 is TGCAGTGGCCAGGACAGGGCGGGAGATACG.

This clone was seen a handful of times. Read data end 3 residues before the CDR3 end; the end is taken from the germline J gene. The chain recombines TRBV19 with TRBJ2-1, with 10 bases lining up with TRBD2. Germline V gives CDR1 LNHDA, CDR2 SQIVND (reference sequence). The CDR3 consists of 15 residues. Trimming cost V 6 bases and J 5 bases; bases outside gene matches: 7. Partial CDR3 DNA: TGTGCCAGTAGGACTGCGGGACTAGCGAACAATGAG. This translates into CASRTAGLANNE. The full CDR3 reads CASRTAGLANNEQFF.

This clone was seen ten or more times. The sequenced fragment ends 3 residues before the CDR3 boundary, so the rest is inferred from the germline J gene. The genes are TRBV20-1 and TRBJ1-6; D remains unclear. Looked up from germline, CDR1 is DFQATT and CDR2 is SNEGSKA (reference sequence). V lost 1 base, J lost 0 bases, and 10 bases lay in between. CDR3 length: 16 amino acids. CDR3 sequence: CSARGRAVSYNSPLHF. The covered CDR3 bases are TGCAGTGCTAGAGGGCGGGCCGTCTCCTATAATTCACCC.

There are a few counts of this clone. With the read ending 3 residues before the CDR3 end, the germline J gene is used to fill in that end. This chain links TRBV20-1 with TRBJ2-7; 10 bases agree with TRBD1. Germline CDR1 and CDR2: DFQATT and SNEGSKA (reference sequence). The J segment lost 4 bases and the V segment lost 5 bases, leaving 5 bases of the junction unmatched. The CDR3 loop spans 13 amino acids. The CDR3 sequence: CSAEGQGEYEQYF. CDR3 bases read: TGCAGTGCTGAAGGACAGGGGGAGTACGAG.

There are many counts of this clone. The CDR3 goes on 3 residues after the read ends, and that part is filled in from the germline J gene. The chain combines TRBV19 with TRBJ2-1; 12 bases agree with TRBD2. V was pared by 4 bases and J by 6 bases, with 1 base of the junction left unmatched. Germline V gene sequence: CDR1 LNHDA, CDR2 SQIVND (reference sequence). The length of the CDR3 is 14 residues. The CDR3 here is CASSKGLAGNEQFF. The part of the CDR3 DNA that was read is TGTGCCAGTAGTAAGGGACTAGCGGGCAATGAG.

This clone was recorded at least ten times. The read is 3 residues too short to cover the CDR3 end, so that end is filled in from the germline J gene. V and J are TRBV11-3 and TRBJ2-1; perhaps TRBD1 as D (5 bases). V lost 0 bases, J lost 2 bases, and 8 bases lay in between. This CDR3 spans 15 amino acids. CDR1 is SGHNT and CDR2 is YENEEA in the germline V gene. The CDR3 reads CASSLDPGPYNEQFF. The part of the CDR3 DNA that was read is TGTGCCAGCAGCTTAGACCCAGGGCCCTACAATGAG.

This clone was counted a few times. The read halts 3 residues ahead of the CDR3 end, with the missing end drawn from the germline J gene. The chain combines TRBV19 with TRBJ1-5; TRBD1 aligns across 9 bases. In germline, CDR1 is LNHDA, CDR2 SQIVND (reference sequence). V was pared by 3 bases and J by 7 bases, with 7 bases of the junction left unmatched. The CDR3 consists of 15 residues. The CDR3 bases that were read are TGTGCCAGTAGTATCTGGACAGGGGAGGGACAGCCC. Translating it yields CASSIWTGEGQP. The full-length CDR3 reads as CASSIWTGEGQPQHF.

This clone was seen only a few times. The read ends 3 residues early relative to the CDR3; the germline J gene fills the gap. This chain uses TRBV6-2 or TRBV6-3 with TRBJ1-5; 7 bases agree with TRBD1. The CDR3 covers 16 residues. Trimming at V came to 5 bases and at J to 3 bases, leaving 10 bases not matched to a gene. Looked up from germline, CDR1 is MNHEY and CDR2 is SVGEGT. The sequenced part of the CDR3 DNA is TGTGCCAGCAGTACGAAACCGGGACAGCTCAATCAGCCC. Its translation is CASSTKPGQLNQP. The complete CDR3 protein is CASSTKPGQLNQPQHF.